These 9 T cell receptor beta chains were sequenced from one sample in a study of beta chain features in type 1 diabetes. Findings of the study overall: Among all four CD4+ subsets, Type 1 diabetes patients had TCRB CDR3s that were moderately but significantly shorter.

TCRB transcripts that were expressed got sequenced, as all of the isolated RNA had been reverse transcribed. Assay used: immunoSEQ multiplex PCR; TCRdb lists only in-frame clones, some missing. The data contain hundreds of thousands of clones, 13% of them singletons. Their target antigens are unknown. Sequencing was performed on naive CD4+ T cells from blood. Receptors were obtained from a man aged 18 to 35 with type 1 diabetes.

The chain links TRBV27 to TRBJ2-7; the match to TRBD1 covers 9 bases. The germline CDR1 and CDR2 sequences are MNHEY and SMNVEV (reference sequence). This CDR3 spans 15 amino acids. V gave up 5 bases and J gave up 3 bases; unmatched junction bases: 8. CDR3 sequence (DNA): TGTGCCAGCAGTATCCTCTGGGACAGGGACTACGAGCAGTACTTC. Protein product: CASSILWDRDYEQYF.

The chain couples TRBV28 to TRBJ2-7, with TRBD2 as a possible D gene (5 bases). The CDR3 has 11 residues. In germline, CDR1 is MDHEN, CDR2 SYDVKM. This CDR3 reads CAAGGPYEQYF. The CDR3 nucleotides are TGTGCGGCGGGCGGACCCTACGAGCAGTACTTC.

This clone was observed a handful of times. CDR3 region: CATSRDHGFSYEQYF. The CDR3 nucleotides are TGTGCCACCAGCAGAGATCACGGTTTTTCCTACGAGCAGTACTTC. The chain has TRBV15 and TRBJ2-7; D gene ambiguous. Looked up from germline, CDR1 is LNHNV and CDR2 is YYDKDF (reference sequence). The CDR3 runs to 15 residues. V shed 0 bases and J shed 1 base, with 10 bases lying between them.

The chain links TRBV7-9 to TRBJ2-7; D unresolved. V lost 1 base and J lost 5, with 6 bases in between. This CDR3 has 12 amino acids. Germline V gene sequence: CDR1 SEHNR, CDR2 FQNEAQ (reference sequence). The CDR3 sequence is CASSLEVHEQYF. CDR3 nucleotides: TGTGCCAGCAGCTTAGAGGTCCACGAGCAGTACTTC.

This sequence joins TRBV28 and TRBJ1-1; D gene unclear. The germline V and J ends were trimmed by 4 bases and 4 bases, with 13 bases remaining between them. The CDR3 runs to 14 residues. Germline loops: CDR1 MDHEN, CDR2 SYDVKM. The chain's CDR3 is CASSSWGLVTEAFF. The CDR3 nucleotides read TGTGCCAGCAGTTCGTGGGGATTAGTCACTGAAGCTTTCTTT.

This clone was detected only a few times. V and J are TRBV7-9 and TRBJ1-5; unclear D gene. Trimming pared 5 bases from V and 0 bases from J, leaving 8 bases between. CDR1 is SEHNR and CDR2 is FQNEAQ in the germline V gene (reference sequence). CDR3 length: 14 residues. The CDR3 coding sequence is TGTGCCAGCAGCCCGCAGAATAGCAATCAGCCCCAGCATTTT. Amino acid sequence: CASSPQNSNQPQHF. The full variable domain, rest sourced from reference TRBV7-9 and TRBJ1-5, is DTGVSQNPRHKITKRGQNVTFRCDPISEHNRLYWYRQTLGQGPEFLTYFQNEAQLEKSRLLSDRFSAERPKGSFSTLEIQRTEQGDSAMYLCASSPQNSNQPQHFGDGTRLSIL.

This clone was seen more than once but under ten times. This chain links TRBV27 with TRBJ2-7, with TRBD2 identical over 7 bases. The CDR3 has 16 amino acids. V lost 1 base to trimming and J lost 3 bases; unmatched junction nucleotides: 9. Germline V gene sequence: CDR1 MNHEY, CDR2 SMNVEV (reference sequence). The CDR3 is CASSLLGQGGSYEQYF. The CDR3 DNA reads TGTGCCAGCAGTTTATTGGGTCAGGGAGGGAGCTACGAGCAGTACTTC.

The rearrangement joins TRBV28 to TRBJ1-2; D unresolved. The germline CDR1 and CDR2 sequences are MDHEN and SYDVKM. The CDR3 covers 12 residues. Trimming took off 3 bases at V and 3 bases at J, with 5 bases between the two ends. CDR3: CASSLSDYGYTF. The CDR3 DNA sequence: TGTGCCAGCAGTTTGTCCGACTATGGCTACACCTTC.

The gene calls are TRBV19 and TRBJ1-1; no clear D gene. Per the germline V gene, CDR1 is LNHDA and CDR2 is SQIVND (reference sequence). The CDR3 is 12 amino acids. V was cut by 5 bases and J by 6 bases, with 10 bases left in between. The CDR3 sequence is CASSFLRAEAFF. The DNA for the CDR3 is TGTGCCAGTAGTTTCCTACGGGCTGAAGCTTTCTTT.